Below, one TCR beta chain is given with its context. What it binds is unknown. Germline V gene sequence: CDR1 MNHEY, CDR2 SVGAGI. V lost 9 bases to trimming and J lost 2 bases, with 13 bases between them. The CDR3 has 14 residues. Assay: immunoSEQ multiplex PCR; the TCRdb copy retains only in-frame clones and omits some. The sample includes roughly 13,000 clones, 75% to 95% seen only once; the top ten take 1.7%. The data derive from a study of untreated major depressive disorder. Study results and limitations: A comparatively small sample limits the generalizability of these findings. CD4+ T cells from depressed patients used TRBV05-01 (Vbeta 5.1) more often than controls.

The TCR originated in a woman aged 30 to 39 with major depressive disorder. The chain uses TRBV6-5 and TRBJ2-2; the D gene is possibly TRBD1 (6 bases). Sequencing was done on a sample of CD4+ T cells from PBMCs. CDR3 nucleotides: TGTGCCAGTTTACAACAGGGTAACACCGGGGAGCTGTTTTTT. Its translation: CASLQQGNTGELFF.